The T cell receptor beta chain under discussion was sequenced for a study of T cells after yellow fever vaccination. About the research overall: It was SMART-Seq v4 Ultra Low Input that prepared the fractions with low cell numbers. General study results and limits: The booster response re-showed most primary clones: around 96% CD4, approximately 85% CD8. From the bulk population, abundant clonotypes could contaminate and appear within FACS-sorted repertoires.

This clonotype was picked up a small number of times. Its antigen is as yet unknown. Germline CDR1 SQVTM, CDR2 ANQGSEA. This CDR3 region has 14 residues. With 5 bases removed from V and 4 bases from J, the gap between germline ends came to 17 bases. For TCR, cDNA came from 5'RACE template switching, which added a universal primer site and UMIs. Each CDR3 protein gets one entry after TCRdb re-called the 5' RACE reads with MiXCR. Of 250,000 to 400,000 distinct CDR3 sequences listed, over 4% were seen once; the top ten hold approximately 25%. The sequencing used PBMCs, collected 5 days after the yellow fever booster vaccination. This chain joins TRBV29-1 and TRBJ1-2; a possible D gene is TRBD1 (6 bases). This clonotype was obtained from a man between 18 and 29 years old who received the YFV17D yellow fever vaccine. The CDR3 region has the DNA TGCAGCGTTATTCGGTCTGGCAGGGGCTATGGCTACACCTTC. Protein: CSVIRSGRGYGYTF.